By share, the clone carrying this T cell receptor beta chain counts as medium-sized. Patients at the Seattle site were enrolled during active infection and followed longitudinally. The germline CDR1 and CDR2 sequences are LNHDA and SQIVND (reference sequence). J was trimmed by 0 bases and V by 2 bases; bases with no gene match: 9. The CDR3 has 19 residues. In the study's own analysis: The assay estimated nucleated cells by amplifying reference gene primers. Measured with immunoSEQ multiplex PCR; TCRdb has only the in-frame clones, and not every one. The V and J calls and clone size are taken from that table; D and trimming were inferred from the DNA. The sample records tens of thousands of clones, around four fifths being singletons. The sample is drawn from a study of blood T cell repertoires in COVID-19. Study information: T cells, B-cell-depleted T cells, or PBMCs supplied cDNA or gDNA.

The chain carries TRBV19 and TRBJ2-6; the match to TRBD2 covers 8 bases. The origin of this receptor is a man between 60 and 75 years old with COVID-19, enrolled during active disease. The sequencing input was peripheral blood. The CDR3 region is CASSISGAGVSSGANVLTF. CDR3 DNA: TGTGCCAGTAGTATAAGCGGAGCGGGGGTTTCCTCTGGGGCCAACGTCCTGACTTTC.